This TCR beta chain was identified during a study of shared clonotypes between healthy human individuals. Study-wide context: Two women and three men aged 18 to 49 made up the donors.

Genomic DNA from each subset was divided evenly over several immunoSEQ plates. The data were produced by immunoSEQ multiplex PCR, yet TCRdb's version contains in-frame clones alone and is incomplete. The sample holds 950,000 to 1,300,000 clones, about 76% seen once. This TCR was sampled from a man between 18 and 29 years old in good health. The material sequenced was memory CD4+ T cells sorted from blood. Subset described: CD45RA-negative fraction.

CDR3 coding DNA: TGTGCCAGCGGGGGGATTTTAGAAGGGAACACTGAAGCTTTCTTT. It encodes CASGGILEGNTEAFF. V is TRBV2 and J is TRBJ1-1; perhaps TRBD1 as D (5 bases). V was shortened by 8 bases and J by 1 base, with 17 bases between the two germline ends. CDR1 is SNHLY, CDR2 FYNNEI, per germline. The CDR3 covers 15 residues.